What follows is one TCR beta chain and its context. The CDR3 is 15 amino acids. Germline assignment: CDR1 SEHNR and CDR2 FQNEAQ (reference sequence). Trimming pared 1 base from V and 4 bases from J, leaving 13 bases between. The sample is drawn from a study of cytomegalovirus exposure and HLA in healthy donors. Donors were ostensibly healthy at sampling, although undocumented immune exposures were probable. 60 Vbeta and 13 Jbeta primers were used in PCR. The table came from immunoSEQ multiplex PCR; TCRdb's copy has only in-frame clones and leaves some out. Of around 130,000 clones listed, about 80% are singletons.

The V call is TRBV7-9, the J call TRBJ1-2; D gene unclear. Sequenced: PBMCs. The sequence derives from a man aged 30-40 years in good health and CMV-seronegative. The CDR3 reads CASSLDVGESYGYTF. DNA for the CDR3: TGTGCCAGCAGCTTAGATGTCGGGGAAAGCTATGGCTACACCTTC.